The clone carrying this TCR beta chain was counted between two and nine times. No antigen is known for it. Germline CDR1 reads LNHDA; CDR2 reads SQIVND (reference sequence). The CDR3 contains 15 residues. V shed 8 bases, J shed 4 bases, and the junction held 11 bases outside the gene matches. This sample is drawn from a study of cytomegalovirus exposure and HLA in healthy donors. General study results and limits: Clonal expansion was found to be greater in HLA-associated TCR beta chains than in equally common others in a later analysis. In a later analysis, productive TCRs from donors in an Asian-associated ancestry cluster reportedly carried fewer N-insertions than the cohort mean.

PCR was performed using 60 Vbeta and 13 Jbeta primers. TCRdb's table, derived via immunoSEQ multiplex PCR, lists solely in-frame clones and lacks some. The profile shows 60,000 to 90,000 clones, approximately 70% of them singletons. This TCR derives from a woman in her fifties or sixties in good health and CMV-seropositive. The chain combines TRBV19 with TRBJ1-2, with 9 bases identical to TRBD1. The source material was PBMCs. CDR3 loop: CASQRASGQGYGYTF. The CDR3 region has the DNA TGTGCCAGTCAACGCGCTTCGGGACAGGGCTATGGCTACACCTTC.